This T cell receptor beta chain is from a study of T cells in Graves' hyperthyroidism and ophthalmopathy. Study information: Peripheral blood was drawn at first diagnosis, prior to all treatment.

TCR beta CDR3 regions were amplified from RNA transcripts. Initially, a first-round RT-PCR of the TCR CDR3 employed the HTBI primer set. TCRdb recomputed calls from the multiplex PCR reads with MiXCR, one row per CDR3 protein. Of over 650,000 distinct CDR3 sequences listed, 16% are singletons. Losses at the gene ends were 8 bases for V and 0 bases for J; bases not matched to a gene: 6. This CDR3 contains 15 residues. The germline gives CDR1 SGHTA, CDR2 FQGNSA. The study defined stable Graves' hyperthyroidism as no ophthalmopathy progression within 18 months. Hyperthyroidism in the patients, aged 18 to 65, was newly diagnosed and under 2 months in duration. This clonotype was observed at least ten times.

This TCR was recovered from a man between 18 and 29 years old with Graves' hyperthyroidism. The chain couples TRBV7-2 to TRBJ2-1, with TRBD2 identical over 8 bases. The sample consisted of blood. Here the CDR3 reads CASGSGTSSYNEQFF. DNA for the CDR3: TGTGCCAGCGGCTCTGGGACTAGCTCCTACAATGAGCAGTTCTTC.